These 30 T cell receptor beta chains came from one sample sequenced in a study of blood T cell repertoires in COVID-19. Clones were sequenced by immunoSEQ multiplex PCR, and TCRdb holds only the in-frame ones, with some missing. The repertoire has around 87,000 clones, around 79% of them found once; the top ten carry approximately 10%. The sequencing sample was made of peripheral blood. All receptors derive from an elderly woman with acute or convalescent COVID-19.

The gene calls are TRBV7-8 and TRBJ2-7; 9 nucleotides align to TRBD1. Per the germline V gene, CDR1 is SGHVS and CDR2 is FQNEAQ. Losses at the gene ends were 5 bases for V and 1 base for J; bases not matched to a gene: 9. CDR3 size: 16 residues. In nucleotides, the CDR3 is TGTGCCAGCAGCCGTTACAGGGGGCCAAGGTCCTACGAGCAGTACTTC. The encoded protein is CASSRYRGPRSYEQYF. Drawing the rest from reference TRBV7-8 and TRBJ2-7, the complete variable domain is GAGVSQSPRYKVAKRGQDVALRCDPISGHVSLFWYQQALGQGPEFLTYFQNEAQLDKSGLPSDRFFAERPEGSVSTLKIQRTQQEDSAVYLCASSRYRGPRSYEQYFGPGTRLTVT.

This clone was seen just once. This sequence joins TRBV7-2 and TRBJ2-3, with TRBD1 matching 7 bases. Germline V gene sequence: CDR1 SGHTA, CDR2 FQGNSA. Losses at the gene ends were 6 bases for V and 1 base for J; bases not matched to a gene: 7. This CDR3 contains 15 residues. This CDR3 reads CASSRTGPGTDTQYF. In nucleotides, the CDR3 is TGTGCCAGCAGTCGGACAGGTCCCGGCACAGATACGCAGTATTTT.

This clone has only a few counts. V gene TRBV7-2 combines with J gene TRBJ1-2; D is uncertain. From germline, CDR1 is SGHTA and CDR2 FQGNSA. V was trimmed by 5 bases and J by 8 bases, leaving 9 bases between them. This CDR3 region has 11 residues. In DNA, the CDR3 is TGTGCCAGCAGCCCCGGGGTGGGCTACACCTTC. It encodes CASSPGVGYTF.

The CDR3 coding sequence is TGCGCCAGCAGCTACCGGGACAGTACCTACGAGCAGTACTTC. Protein: CASSYRDSTYEQYF. The rearrangement links TRBV5-1 to TRBJ2-7, with TRBD1 matching 7 bases. CDR1 and CDR2 (germline): SGHRS, YFSETQ. CDR3 length: 14 residues. Trimming cost V 3 bases and J 2 bases; bases outside gene matches: 5.

J is TRBJ1-5 and V is TRBV12-1; the D call of TRBD1 is as the table states it, not checked on the DNA. TRBV12-1 is designated a pseudogene. The CDR3 totals 16 residues. This chain's CDR3 is CASSFKYRGIDQPQHF. DNA for the CDR3: TGTGCCAGCAGCTTTAAGTACAGGGGAATAGATCAGCCCCAGCATTTT.

This clone showed up just once. V is TRBV19 and J is TRBJ1-1, with 8 bases fitting TRBD1. The V and J ends lost 5 bases and 8 bases, in that order; junction bases with no gene match: 7. The CDR3 sequence is 13 residues long. CDR1 is LNHDA, CDR2 SQIVND, per germline (reference sequence). In DNA, the CDR3 is TGTGCCAGTAGTCTACCGGGACAGGCAGAAGCTTTCTTT. It yields the protein CASSLPGQAEAFF.

CDR3 nucleotide sequence: TGTGCCTGGAGTGGGCAGGAAGGAAACACCATATATTTT. This codes for CAWSGQEGNTIYF. The V call is TRBV30, the J call TRBJ1-3; no definite D call. Germline CDR1 and CDR2: GTSNPN and SVGIG (reference sequence). Trimming took 1 base from V and 4 from J, leaving 8 bases between them. This CDR3 contains 13 residues.

The rearrangement links TRBV5-1 to TRBJ2-1, with 8 positions matching TRBD1. From germline, CDR1 is SGHRS and CDR2 YFSETQ. CDR3 length equals 16 residues. Trimming took 2 bases from V and 2 from J; bases not matched to a gene: 6. Here the CDR3 reads CASSLQGQGTYNEQFF. CDR3 sequence (DNA): TGCGCCAGCAGCTTACAAGGACAGGGAACCTACAATGAGCAGTTCTTC.

V usage is TRBV27 and J usage is TRBJ1-1; 11 positions match TRBD1. The CDR3 is 17 residues long. Germline CDR1 MNHEY, CDR2 SMNVEV (reference sequence). V lost 5 bases and J lost 2; bases outside the gene matches: 10. CDR3 sequence reads: CASSITGTGGRNTEAFF. The DNA of the CDR3 is TGTGCCAGCAGTATTACCGGGACAGGGGGAAGAAACACTGAAGCTTTCTTT.

J is TRBJ1-1 and V is TRBV2, with no clear D. The CDR3 is made up of 13 amino acids. Germline V CDR1 and CDR2: SNHLY, FYNNEI. The V end was cut by 6 bases, the J end by 0 bases, with 8 bases between. CDR3 nucleotides: TGTGCCAGCAGGGCGGACTTGAACACTGAAGCTTTCTTT. Translation: CASRADLNTEAFF.

The chain joins TRBV19 to TRBJ2-1; 12 bases match TRBD2. Trimming at V came to 5 bases and at J to 3 bases, leaving 8 bases not matched to a gene. The CDR3 spans 17 residues. In germline, CDR1 is LNHDA, CDR2 SQIVND (reference sequence). DNA for the CDR3: TGTGCCAGTAGTTCCCCAATACTAGCGGGAGGCTACAATGAGCAGTTCTTC. As protein: CASSSPILAGGYNEQFF.

J is TRBJ2-7 and V is TRBV4-2; 11 bases map to TRBD1. The CDR3 spans 15 residues. The germline CDR1 and CDR2 sequences are LGHNA and YNFKEQ. With 1 base clipped from V and 5 bases from J, the junction kept 4 bases outside the gene matches. DNA of the CDR3: TGTGCCAGCAGCCAAGGGGGACAGGGGGTCCACGAGCAGTACTTC. Translation gives CASSQGGQGVHEQYF.

This rearrangement joins TRBV12-3 or TRBV12-4 to TRBJ1-6, with TRBD1 matching 8 bases. V gave up 8 bases and J gave up 9 bases; unmatched junction bases: 6. The CDR3 contains 13 residues. The CDR3 protein is CASSGQGGSPLHF. For the CDR3, the DNA is TGTGCCAGCTCCGGACAGGGTGGTTCACCCCTCCACTTT.

The chain combines TRBV2 with TRBJ1-5, with 10 bases aligning to TRBD1. Germline assignment: CDR1 SNHLY and CDR2 FYNNEI. The CDR3 loop spans 15 amino acids. Losses at the gene ends were 6 bases for V and 7 bases for J; bases not matched to a gene: 9. The CDR3 loop is CASRETGGAEQPQHF. CDR3 coding DNA: TGTGCCAGCAGGGAGACAGGGGGCGCGGAACAGCCCCAGCATTTT.

The chain is built from TRBV7-9 and TRBJ2-4; TRBD1 agrees at 8 bases. Looked up from germline, CDR1 is SEHNR and CDR2 is FQNEAQ (reference sequence). CDR3 length: 16 residues. The V gene end was trimmed by 5 bases and the J gene end by 11 bases; junction bases not matched to a gene: 17. CDR3 sequence: CASSPGTGGLTGVQYF. The CDR3 DNA is TGTGCCAGCAGCCCCGGGACAGGAGGACTAACTGGGGTTCAGTACTTC.

This chain uses TRBV9 with TRBJ2-5, with TRBD1 matching 7 bases. Unmatched junction bases numbered 4, after V lost 3 bases and J lost 2 bases. The CDR3 contains 14 residues. Germline CDR1 and CDR2: SGDLS and YYNGEE. The CDR3 spells CASSAGTVQETQYF. The CDR3 region has the DNA TGTGCCAGCAGCGCCGGGACAGTGCAAGAGACCCAGTACTTC.

This clone has just one count. This chain links TRBV5-1 with TRBJ2-6; unclear D gene. V dropped 1 base and J dropped 0 bases, with 8 bases sitting between them. CDR3 size: 16 residues. Germline values: CDR1 SGHRS, CDR2 YFSETQ. CDR3 protein: CASSLKYGSGANVLTF. The CDR3 DNA reads TGCGCCAGCAGCTTGAAATACGGCTCTGGGGCCAACGTCCTGACTTTC.

V usage is TRBV27 and J usage is TRBJ1-2; a weak D match, TRBD1 (5 bases). V was cut by 5 bases and J by 4 bases, with 23 bases left in between. There are 17 residues in the CDR3. The germline gives CDR1 MNHEY, CDR2 SMNVEV (reference sequence). CDR3 sequence: CASSALISGTSGYGYTF. The CDR3 DNA reads as TGTGCCAGCAGTGCTCTTATATCCGGGACTTCGGGCTATGGCTACACCTTC.

The V and J genes are TRBV6-2 or TRBV6-3 and TRBJ1-1, with TRBD1 matching over 8 bases. The junction had 10 bases not matched to a gene; V was cut back by 6 bases and J by 4 bases. The CDR3 spans 15 residues. CDR1 is MNHEY, CDR2 SVGEGT, per germline. In DNA, the CDR3 is TGTGCCAGCAGGCCTGGAAGACAGGGGACCACTGAAGCTTTCTTT. This sequence encodes CASRPGRQGTTEAFF.

The V call is TRBV29-1, the J call TRBJ1-4; weak D call: TRBD1 (6 bases). CDR1 and CDR2 from the germline V gene are SQVTM and ANQGSEA. CDR3 length: 13 amino acids. V was pared by 6 bases and J by 8 bases, with 16 bases between. CDR3 sequence (DNA): TGCAGCGTCAACAGGGCCCCGGGCGAAAAACTGTTTTTT. This translates into CSVNRAPGEKLFF.

The chain carries TRBV29-1 and TRBJ1-1; 9 bases map to TRBD1. V lost 3 bases to trimming and J lost 4 bases; unmatched junction nucleotides: 6. CDR1 SQVTM and CDR2 ANQGSEA come from the germline V gene. This CDR3 comprises 14 residues. The CDR3 sequence is CSVEIGTGPTEAFF. The CDR3 DNA sequence: TGCAGCGTTGAGATTGGGACAGGGCCCACTGAAGCTTTCTTT.

This clone occurred once. V usage is TRBV2 and J usage is TRBJ1-3; a weak D match, TRBD1 (5 bases). The germline V and J ends were trimmed by 4 bases and 2 bases, with 12 bases remaining between them. CDR1 is SNHLY and CDR2 is FYNNEI in the germline V gene. CDR3 length equals 15 residues. CDR3: CASSGRGTTGNTIYF. The CDR3 DNA follows: TGTGCCAGCAGTGGCCGCGGGACGACTGGAAACACCATATATTTT.

The sample holds one count of this clone. The chain has TRBV19 and TRBJ1-6; 9 nucleotides align to TRBD1. This CDR3 region has 17 residues. Losses at the gene ends were 4 bases for V and 10 bases for J; bases not matched to a gene: 14. Germline CDR1 is LNHDA and CDR2 is SQIVND (reference sequence). This CDR3 reads CASSSPGERGQGSPLHF. The CDR3 DNA is TGTGCCAGTAGTAGCCCAGGCGAGAGGGGACAGGGCTCACCCCTCCACTTT.

This chain uses TRBV4-3 with TRBJ1-1; D gene ambiguous. Deletions cut 3 bases from V and 0 bases from J, with 2 bases between. CDR3 length: 12 amino acids. The germline V gene has CDR1 LGHNA and CDR2 YSLEER. The CDR3 nucleotides read TGCGCCAGCAGCCACGTGAACACTGAAGCTTTCTTT. Translation gives CASSHVNTEAFF.

This clone has just a few counts. This chain uses TRBV4-1 with TRBJ1-2, with D possibly TRBD1 on 6 matching bases. The CDR3 loop spans 15 amino acids. V lost 1 base and J lost 10, with 19 bases in between. CDR1 MGHRA and CDR2 YSYEKL come from the germline V gene. The CDR3 loop reads CASSQGTAVGSSYTF. CDR3 DNA sequence: TGCGCCAGCAGCCAAGGGACAGCCGTTGGTAGTTCCTACACCTTC.

This clone was counted between two and nine times. V is TRBV6-5 and J is TRBJ2-3; perhaps TRBD1 as D (6 bases). This CDR3 has 12 amino acids. The germline V gene encodes CDR1 MNHEY and CDR2 SVGAGI. The germline V and J ends were trimmed by 6 bases and 7 bases, with 11 bases remaining between them. The CDR3 spells CASRTTGYTQYF. The CDR3 bases are TGTGCCAGCAGGACCACAGGGTATACGCAGTATTTT.

The chain is built from TRBV6-5 and TRBJ2-1; maybe TRBD1 (6 bases). The V and J ends lost 4 bases and 3 bases respectively, with 13 bases between them. This CDR3 is built from 15 residues. The germline gives CDR1 MNHEY, CDR2 SVGAGI. The CDR3 DNA is TGTGCCAGCAGTTCTACAGGGTTGGGCTACAATGAGCAGTTCTTC. This encodes CASSSTGLGYNEQFF.

The V gene is TRBV5-1, the J gene TRBJ1-1; perhaps TRBD1 as D (5 bases). Germline V lookup: CDR1 SGHRS, CDR2 YFSETQ. The CDR3 length is 14 residues. V was cut by 4 bases and J by 1 base, with 11 bases left in between. The CDR3 here is CASSAGQTNTEAFF. The CDR3, as DNA: TGCGCCAGCAGCGCTGGACAAACGAACACTGAAGCTTTCTTT.

The V call is TRBV2, the J call TRBJ2-1; 10 bases line up with TRBD2. Unmatched junction bases numbered 5, after V lost 6 bases and J lost 0 bases. This CDR3 contains 16 residues. In germline, CDR1 is SNHLY, CDR2 FYNNEI. CDR3 protein: CASRFSGGISYNEQFF. CDR3 bases: TGTGCCAGCAGGTTTAGCGGGGGGATCTCCTACAATGAGCAGTTCTTC.

DNA for the CDR3: TGCGCCAGCAGCTTGAGGGGGACTAGCGGGAGGGTAATCTACGAGCAGTACTTC. The encoded protein is CASSLRGTSGRVIYEQYF. The chain uses TRBV5-1 and TRBJ2-7, with 16 bases lining up with TRBD2. Trimming removed 1 base from V and 3 bases from J; junction bases left unmatched: 7. The CDR3 contains 18 residues. Looked up from germline, CDR1 is SGHRS and CDR2 is YFSETQ.